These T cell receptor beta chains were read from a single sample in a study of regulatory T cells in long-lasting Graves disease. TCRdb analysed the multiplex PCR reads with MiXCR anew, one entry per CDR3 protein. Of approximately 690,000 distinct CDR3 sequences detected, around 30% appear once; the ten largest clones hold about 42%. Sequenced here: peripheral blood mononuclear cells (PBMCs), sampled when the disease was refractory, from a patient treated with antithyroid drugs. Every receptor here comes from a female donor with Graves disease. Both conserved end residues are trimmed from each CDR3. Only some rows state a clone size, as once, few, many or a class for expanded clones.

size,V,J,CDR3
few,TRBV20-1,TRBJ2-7,SAMGATSYEQY
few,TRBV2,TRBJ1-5,ASSARDVGNQPQH
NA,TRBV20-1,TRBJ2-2,SFQGPANTGELF
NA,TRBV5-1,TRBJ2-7,ASRALAESYEQY
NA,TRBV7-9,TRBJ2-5,ASSPTNPF
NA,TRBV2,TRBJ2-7,ASRDRGPSYEQY
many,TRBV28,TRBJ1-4,ASSTRTGRTEKLF
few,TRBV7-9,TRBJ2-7,ASSYHSSYEQY
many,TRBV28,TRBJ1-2,ASRPGYGYT
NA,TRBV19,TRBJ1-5,ASSWTAGQNQPQH
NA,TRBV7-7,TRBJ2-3,ASSQLAAPSDTQY
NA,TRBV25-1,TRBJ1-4,ASSNTGGVGEKLF
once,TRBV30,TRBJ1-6,AWSTRGGSGSPLH
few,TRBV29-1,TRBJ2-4,SVEGLGSGDIQY
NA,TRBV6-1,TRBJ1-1,ASSARQEGRTEAF
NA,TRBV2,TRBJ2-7,ASSVSAATYEQY